This T cell receptor (beta chain) was sequenced during a study of T cells after yellow fever vaccination. General observations from the study: FACS-sorted repertoires could contain abundant clonotypes contaminating from the bulk population.

This clonotype was observed at least ten times. The antigen remains unidentified. Via MiXCR, TCRdb re-called the 5' RACE reads, giving one row per CDR3 protein. The table includes fewer than 400,000 distinct CDR3 sequences, under 7.5% detected once. Germline loops: CDR1 MNHEY, CDR2 SVGEGT. V gave up 0 bases and J gave up 2 bases, with 14 bases separating them. The CDR3 runs 16 residues. This rearrangement joins TRBV6-2 or TRBV6-3 to TRBJ2-7; D not certain. This sample comprised PBMCs, obtained 5 days after the yellow fever booster vaccination. The receptor's source is a young man who received the YFV17D yellow fever vaccine. The CDR3 sequence is CASSYSGRKKTYEQYF. CDR3 sequence (DNA): TGTGCCAGCAGTTACTCGGGCAGGAAAAAGACCTACGAGCAGTACTTC.